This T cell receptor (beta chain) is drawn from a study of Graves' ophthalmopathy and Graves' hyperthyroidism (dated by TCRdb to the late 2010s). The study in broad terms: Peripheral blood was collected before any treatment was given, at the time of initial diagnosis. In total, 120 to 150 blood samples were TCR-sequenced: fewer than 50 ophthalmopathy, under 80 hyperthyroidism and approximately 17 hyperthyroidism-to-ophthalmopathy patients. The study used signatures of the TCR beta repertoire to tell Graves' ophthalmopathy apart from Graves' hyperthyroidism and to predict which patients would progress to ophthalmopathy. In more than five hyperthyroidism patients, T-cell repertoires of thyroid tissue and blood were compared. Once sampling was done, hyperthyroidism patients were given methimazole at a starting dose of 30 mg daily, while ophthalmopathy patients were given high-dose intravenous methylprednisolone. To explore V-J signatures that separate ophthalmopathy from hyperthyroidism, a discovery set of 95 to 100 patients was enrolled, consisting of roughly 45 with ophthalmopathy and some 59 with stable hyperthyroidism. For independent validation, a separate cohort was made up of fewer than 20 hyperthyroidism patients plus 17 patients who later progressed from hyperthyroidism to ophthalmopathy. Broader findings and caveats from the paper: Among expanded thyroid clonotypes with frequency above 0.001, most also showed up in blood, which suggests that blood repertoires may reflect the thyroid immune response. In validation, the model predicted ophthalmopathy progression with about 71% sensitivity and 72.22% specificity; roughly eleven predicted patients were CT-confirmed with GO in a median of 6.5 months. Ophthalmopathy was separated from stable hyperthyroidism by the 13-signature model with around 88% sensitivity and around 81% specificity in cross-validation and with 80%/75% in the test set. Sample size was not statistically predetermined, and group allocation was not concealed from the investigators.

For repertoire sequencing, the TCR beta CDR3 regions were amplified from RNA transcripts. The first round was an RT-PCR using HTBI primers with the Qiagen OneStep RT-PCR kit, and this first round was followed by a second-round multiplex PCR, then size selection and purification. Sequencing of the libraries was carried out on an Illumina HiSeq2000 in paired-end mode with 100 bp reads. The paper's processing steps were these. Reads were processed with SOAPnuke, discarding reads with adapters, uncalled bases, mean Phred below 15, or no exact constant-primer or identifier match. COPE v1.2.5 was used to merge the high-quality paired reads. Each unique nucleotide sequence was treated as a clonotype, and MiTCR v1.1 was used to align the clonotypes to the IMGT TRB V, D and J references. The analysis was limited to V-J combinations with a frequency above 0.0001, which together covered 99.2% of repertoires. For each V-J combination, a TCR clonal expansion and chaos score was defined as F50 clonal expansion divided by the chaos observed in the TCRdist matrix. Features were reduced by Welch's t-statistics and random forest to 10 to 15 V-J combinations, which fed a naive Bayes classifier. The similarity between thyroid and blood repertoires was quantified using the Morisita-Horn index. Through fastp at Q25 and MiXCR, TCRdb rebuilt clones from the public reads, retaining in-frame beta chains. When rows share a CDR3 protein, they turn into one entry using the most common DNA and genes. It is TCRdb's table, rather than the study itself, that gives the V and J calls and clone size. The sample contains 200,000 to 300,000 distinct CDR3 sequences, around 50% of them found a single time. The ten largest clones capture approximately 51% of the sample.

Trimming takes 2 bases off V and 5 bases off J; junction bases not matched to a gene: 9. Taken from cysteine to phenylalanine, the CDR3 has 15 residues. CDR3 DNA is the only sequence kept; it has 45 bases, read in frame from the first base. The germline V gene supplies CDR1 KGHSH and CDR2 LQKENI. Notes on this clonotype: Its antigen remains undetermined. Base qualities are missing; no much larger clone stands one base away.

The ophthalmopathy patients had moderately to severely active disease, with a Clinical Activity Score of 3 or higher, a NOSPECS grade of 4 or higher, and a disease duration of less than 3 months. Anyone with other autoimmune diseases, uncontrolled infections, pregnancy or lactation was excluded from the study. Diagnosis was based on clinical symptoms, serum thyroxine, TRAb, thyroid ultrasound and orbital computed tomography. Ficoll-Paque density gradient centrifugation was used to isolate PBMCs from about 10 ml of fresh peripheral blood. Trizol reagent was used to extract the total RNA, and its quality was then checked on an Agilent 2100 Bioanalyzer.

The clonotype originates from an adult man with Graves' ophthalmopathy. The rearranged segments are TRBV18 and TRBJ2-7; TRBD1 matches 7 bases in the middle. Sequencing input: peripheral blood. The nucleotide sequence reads TGTGCCAGCTCACCAGGGACGACAGGGACCAACGAGCAGTACTTC. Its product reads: CASSPGTTGTNEQYF.